This passage covers 28 T cell receptor beta chains from one sample sequenced in a study of shared clonotypes between healthy human individuals. Some clones are missing from TCRdb's copy, which holds only in-frame ones; the method was immunoSEQ multiplex PCR. The sample has 950,000 to 1,100,000 clones; around 78% are singletons. The material sequenced was memory CD4+ T cells from PBMCs. Subset of the sample: CD45RA-negative fraction. These receptors were taken from a man between 18 and 35 years old in good health. Some clones in this sample may be carry-over from other donors' samples.

This clone was detected many times. The sample has other DNA sequences that encode this CDR3 too. The J gene is TRBJ1-2, the V gene TRBV10-3; D is undetermined. The CDR3 runs to 12 residues. CDR1 is ENHRY, CDR2 SYGVKD, per germline. The ends were cut back, 4 bases at V and 8 bases at J, with 11 bases in the middle. CDR3 sequence reads: CAISAGLPGYTF. CDR3 nucleotides: TGTGCCATCAGTGCGGGTCTTCCCGGCTACACCTTC.

This clone was recorded once. The sample contains more than one DNA sequence encoding this CDR3. V and J are TRBV2 and TRBJ2-3, with 7 nucleotides matching TRBD2. The V gene end was trimmed by 4 bases and the J gene end by 2 bases; junction bases not matched to a gene: 3. Germline CDR1 is SNHLY and CDR2 is FYNNEI. This CDR3 region has 14 residues. The CDR3 sequence: CASSGTSSTDTQYF. CDR3 nucleotides: TGTGCCAGCAGTGGGACTAGTTCCACAGATACGCAGTATTTT.

The V gene is TRBV2, the J gene TRBJ2-7; 7 nucleotides agree with TRBD2. The CDR3 covers 15 residues. Germline V gene data show CDR1 as SNHLY and CDR2 as FYNNEI. V shed 6 bases and J 2 bases; nucleotides not matched to a gene: 10. CDR3 protein: CASRVAGGSAYEQYF. CDR3 DNA: TGTGCCAGCAGGGTCGCCGGCGGGAGCGCCTACGAGCAGTACTTC.

This rearrangement joins TRBV7-9 to TRBJ2-7, with TRBD1 as a possible D gene (5 bases). The CDR3 extends over 12 amino acids. Per the germline V gene, CDR1 is SEHNR and CDR2 is FQNEAQ (reference sequence). Trimming removed 5 bases from V and 5 bases from J, with 10 bases in between. This chain's CDR3 is CASSRLGDEQYF. The CDR3 region has the DNA TGTGCCAGCAGCAGGTTAGGGGACGAGCAGTACTTC.

The rearrangement joins TRBV5-8 to TRBJ2-5; 7 bases match TRBD2. CDR3 length equals 16 residues. CDR1 and CDR2 (germline): SGHTS, YDEGEE. The junction had 14 bases not matched to a gene; V was cut back by 4 bases and J by 5 bases. CDR3 DNA: TGTGCCAGCAGCCTGCCCTCCGGGGGGTTTTGGGAGACCCAGTACTTC. Amino acid sequence: CASSLPSGGFWETQYF.

This chain connects TRBV7-2 to TRBJ2-7; D is perhaps TRBD2 (5 bases). The CDR3 spans 15 residues. Trimming pared 5 bases from V and 4 bases from J, leaving 18 bases between. Germline V gene lookup returns CDR1 SGHTA and CDR2 FQGNSA. This chain's CDR3 is CASSQDPGLRYEQYF. The DNA of the CDR3 is TGTGCCAGCAGCCAAGATCCGGGATTAAGGTACGAGCAGTACTTC.

The chain employs TRBV28 and TRBJ2-5, with a tentative D call TRBD1 (5 bases). Germline assignment: CDR1 MDHEN and CDR2 SYDVKM. V was cut by 3 bases and J by 4 bases, with 9 bases left in between. CDR3 length: 13 amino acids. CDR3 sequence (DNA): TGTGCCAGCAGTTTGGGAAGGGGAGAGACCCAGTACTTC. Its translation: CASSLGRGETQYF.

Written as DNA, the CDR3 is TGTGCCAGCAGCTCACGGACAGAAGGCGAAAAACTGTTTTTT. This codes for CASSSRTEGEKLFF. The chain employs TRBV7-2 and TRBJ1-4; a weak D match, TRBD1 (6 bases). The V end lost 4 bases, the J end lost 8 bases, and 14 bases lay between the germline ends. The germline V gene encodes CDR1 SGHTA and CDR2 FQGNSA. CDR3 length: 14 residues.

The genes are TRBV9 and TRBJ2-1; 10 bases align to TRBD2. V shed 3 bases and J 4 bases; nucleotides not matched to a gene: 4. The CDR3 loop spans 15 amino acids. CDR1 and CDR2 (germline): SGDLS, YYNGEE. CDR3 region: CASSGSSGSYNEQFF. As DNA, the CDR3 is TGTGCCAGCAGCGGCTCTAGCGGGAGTTACAATGAGCAGTTCTTC. The full variable domain, in which reference TRBV9 and TRBJ2-1 provide the parts outside the CDR3, is DSGVTQTPKHLITATGQRVTLRCSPRSGDLSVYWYQQSLDQGLQFLIQYYNGEERAKGNILERFSAQQFPDLHSELNLSSLELGDSALYFCASSGSSGSYNEQFFGPGTRLTVL.

The chain links TRBV27 to TRBJ2-7; possibly TRBD1 for D (5 bases). Per the germline V gene, CDR1 is MNHEY and CDR2 is SMNVEV (reference sequence). The ends were cut back, 0 bases at V and 0 bases at J, with 12 bases in the middle. The CDR3 length is 16 residues. This CDR3 is CASSLSAGLSSYEQYF. Written as DNA, the CDR3 is TGTGCCAGCAGTTTATCCGCAGGGCTAAGCTCCTACGAGCAGTACTTC.

The rearrangement links TRBV28 to TRBJ2-7; D not certain. CDR3 size: 11 residues. Germline V gene lookup returns CDR1 MDHEN and CDR2 SYDVKM. The V and J ends lost 8 bases and 7 bases respectively, with 12 bases between them. CDR3 in DNA: TGTGCCAGCGGCGCCCCGTGGGAGCAGTACTTC. As protein: CASGAPWEQYF.

V usage is TRBV29-1 and J usage is TRBJ2-1; D is unclear. The CDR3 covers 9 residues. CDR1 and CDR2 from the germline V gene are SQVTM and ANQGSEA. V was shortened by 4 bases and J by 8 bases, with 3 bases between the two germline ends. In DNA, the CDR3 is TGCAGCGTTGGCTATGAGCAGTTCTTC. Translating gives CSVGYEQFF.

The V and J genes are TRBV4-3 and TRBJ1-1, with D unclear. Trimming left V 2 bases short and J 5 bases short, with 15 bases between. The CDR3 covers 15 residues. Germline CDR1 LGHNA, CDR2 YSLEER. In nucleotides, the CDR3 is TGCGCCAGCAGCCAAAGCCCCTTTCAGCTTACTGAAGCTTTCTTT. Translating gives CASSQSPFQLTEAFF.

V usage is TRBV4-1 and J usage is TRBJ2-7; 7 bases are shared with TRBD2. The CDR3 sequence is 15 residues long. In germline, CDR1 is MGHRA, CDR2 YSYEKL. Trimming removed 0 bases from V and 1 base from J; junction bases left unmatched: 3. DNA of the CDR3: TGCGCCAGCAGCCAAGACGGCGGGGGATCCTACGAGCAGTACTTC. Translation gives CASSQDGGGSYEQYF.

The rearrangement links TRBV5-4 to TRBJ2-1, with D uncertain. Germline V gene sequence: CDR1 SGHNT, CDR2 YYREEE (reference sequence). The CDR3 extends over 13 amino acids. V was clipped by 4 bases and J by 6 bases, with 11 bases between them. CDR3 sequence reads: CASSRQLGNEQFF. CDR3 bases: TGTGCCAGCAGCCGGCAGTTAGGCAATGAGCAGTTCTTC.

The rearrangement uses TRBV7-2 and TRBJ2-5, with D possibly being TRBD2 (7 bases). The CDR3 has 16 residues. V was clipped by 3 bases and J by 2 bases, with 16 bases between them. Germline values: CDR1 SGHTA, CDR2 FQGNSA. The CDR3, as DNA: TGTGCCAGCAGCTTTGGGGGGGCGGTAGTTCAAGAGACCCAGTACTTC. This translates into CASSFGGAVVQETQYF.

This clone was seen more than once but under ten times. This chain links TRBV5-8 with TRBJ2-2; tentative D call: TRBD1 (6 bases). This CDR3 has 17 amino acids. Germline V gene lookup returns CDR1 SGHTS and CDR2 YDEGEE. With 0 bases removed from V and 1 base from J, the gap between germline ends came to 13 bases. CDR3 sequence reads: CASSLGRTELNTGELFF. The CDR3 nucleotides read TGTGCCAGCAGCTTGGGTAGGACAGAATTGAACACCGGGGAGCTGTTTTTT.

The chain combines TRBV28 with TRBJ2-5; no definite D call. The DNA matches TRBJ2-7 better at its end, which makes the J call doubtful. The CDR3 covers 13 residues. CDR1 is MDHEN, CDR2 SYDVKM, per germline. The CDR3 loop is CASSLPHEDEQYF. The CDR3 bases are TGTGCCAGCAGCCTTCCGCACGAGGACGAGCAGTACTTC.

CDR3 sequence: CASGQVNTEAFF. The CDR3 DNA reads TGTGCCAGCGGACAGGTTAACACTGAAGCTTTCTTT. This chain uses TRBV27 with TRBJ1-1, with TRBD1 identical over 7 bases. V shed 8 bases and J 2 bases; nucleotides not matched to a gene: 2. CDR1 is MNHEY, CDR2 SMNVEV, per germline (reference sequence). The CDR3 is 12 amino acids.

This chain joins TRBV4-1 and TRBJ2-2; a weak D match, TRBD2 (6 bases). In germline, CDR1 is MGHRA, CDR2 YSYEKL. V was shortened by 4 bases and J by 6 bases, with 24 bases between the two germline ends. This CDR3 comprises 18 residues. DNA of the CDR3: TGCGCCAGCAGCCCGGCGGGGAGAGGGGCCCGCGGGGCCGGGGAGCTGTTTTTT. It is translated as CASSPAGRGARGAGELFF.

The CDR3 nucleotides read TGTGCCAGCAGCCAGACAGGGTTTGATCAGCCCCAGCATTTT. It translates to CASSQTGFDQPQHF. The V call is TRBV7-2, the J call TRBJ1-5; 7 bases map to TRBD1. Trimming removed 5 bases from V and 5 bases from J; junction bases left unmatched: 6. Germline values: CDR1 SGHTA, CDR2 FQGNSA. This CDR3 spans 14 amino acids.

V is TRBV5-4 and J is TRBJ2-7, with a weak D call TRBD1 (6 bases). V lost 4 bases, J lost 0 bases, and 11 bases lay in between. This CDR3 comprises 14 residues. The germline CDR1 and CDR2 sequences are SGHNT and YYREEE (reference sequence). CDR3 protein: CASSTDRSSYEQYF. The DNA of the CDR3 is TGTGCCAGCAGCACAGACAGGAGCTCCTACGAGCAGTACTTC. Full variable domain (outside the CDR3, taken from reference TRBV5-4 and TRBJ2-7): ETGVTQSPTHLIKTRGQQVTLRCSSQSGHNTVSWYQQALGQGPQFIFQYYREEENGRGNFPPRFSGLQFPNYSSELNVNALELDDSALYLCASSTDRSSYEQYFGPGTRLTVT.

V and J are TRBV27 and TRBJ2-7; 8 nucleotides align to TRBD2. Trimming cost V 6 bases and J 7 bases; bases outside gene matches: 5. Germline V CDR1 and CDR2: MNHEY, SMNVEV (reference sequence). CDR3 length: 12 amino acids. CDR3 sequence (DNA): TGTGCCAGCAGGGGACTAGTGGGGGAGCAGTACTTC. Residues: CASRGLVGEQYF.

V gene TRBV28 combines with J gene TRBJ1-2; 7 bases align to TRBD1. The V gene end was trimmed by 2 bases and the J gene end by 4 bases; junction bases not matched to a gene: 7. Germline CDR1 and CDR2: MDHEN and SYDVKM. The CDR3 runs to 15 residues. The CDR3 loop is CASSLQQGIGYGYTF. The CDR3 nucleotides are TGTGCCAGCAGTTTACAACAGGGGATCGGCTATGGCTACACCTTC.

The chain recombines TRBV5-4 with TRBJ2-2, with TRBD2 identical over 11 bases. Germline V lookup: CDR1 SGHNT, CDR2 YYREEE (reference sequence). J lost 5 bases, V lost 4 bases, and 7 bases had no gene match. The CDR3 length is 16 residues. The CDR3 region is CASSPTSGSYTGELFF. In DNA form, the CDR3 reads TGTGCCAGCAGCCCCACTAGCGGGAGTTATACCGGGGAGCTGTTTTTT.

The chain joins TRBV28 to TRBJ2-3; no reliable D call. V was cut by 6 bases and J by 2 bases, with 9 bases left in between. Germline assignment: CDR1 MDHEN and CDR2 SYDVKM. The CDR3 runs 13 residues. CDR3 in amino acids: CASRASYTDTQYF. Here the CDR3 DNA reads TGTGCCAGCAGAGCCTCCTACACAGATACGCAGTATTTT.

V and J are TRBV19 and TRBJ1-2; D remains unclear. The V gene lost 5 bases and the J gene lost 10 bases, with 20 bases spanning the gap. CDR3 size: 14 residues. Germline CDR1 is LNHDA and CDR2 is SQIVND (reference sequence). CDR3 sequence: CASSGLLVADDYTF. The CDR3 region has the DNA TGTGCCAGTAGTGGGCTCCTTGTAGCGGACGACTACACCTTC.

This clone was seen once. The CDR3 DNA reads TGTGCCAGCAGCCGAAGTGGGGGTGGGGCGGGCTACAATGAGCAGTTCTTC. This encodes CASSRSGGGAGYNEQFF. The V and J genes are TRBV7-2 and TRBJ2-1; D may be TRBD1 or TRBD2 (5 bases each). Germline values: CDR1 SGHTA, CDR2 FQGNSA. The CDR3 runs to 17 residues. V was pared by 5 bases and J by 3 bases, with 20 bases between.